The rows below give T cell receptor beta chains drawn from one sample of a study of blood T cells in healthy people across ages. TCRdb used MiXCR to reprocess the 5' RACE reads, holding one entry per CDR3 protein. The sample records about 640,000 distinct CDR3 sequences, under 70% being singletons. The sample was blood. The receptors stem from a man in his 60s in good health. CDR3s leave out the opening cysteine and the closing phenylalanine or tryptophan. Clone size is shown for a subset of rows, as once, few, many or a class of expanded clone.

j_call v_call clone_size cdr3_aa
TRBJ1-1 TRBV7-2 - VGSRAGMNTEAF
TRBJ1-1 TRBV5-1 many ASSLDVGATEAF
TRBJ2-5 TRBV7-2 few ASSLTSGGGTQY
TRBJ2-7 TRBV4-2 - ASSQGLAGVYEQY
TRBJ2-3 TRBV24-1 - ATSDSRLAVNTDTQY
TRBJ1-1 TRBV14 - ASSQGRTGTEAF
TRBJ2-1 TRBV7-2 many ASSLDESRGYSYNEQF
- TRBV6-6 - ASRGGSNIQY
TRBJ1-4 TRBV25-1 - ASSEGRAAKANEKLF
TRBJ2-5 TRBV15 many ATSRERGAYETQY
TRBJ2-7 TRBV11-2 - ASSLRQGQYEQY
TRBJ1-1 TRBV10-3 - AATRERGNTEAF
TRBJ2-2 TRBV4-1 - ASSQDQGTGELF
TRBJ1-4 TRBV4-1 - ASSQGSETNEKLF
TRBJ2-1 TRBV12-3/TRBV12-4 - ASARDSRYNEQF
TRBJ1-5 TRBV20-1 once SASIRQGSRNQPQH
- TRBV9 once ASSARLAGFSTYEQY
TRBJ1-5 TRBV20-1 few SATDRGIQPQH
- TRBV4-2 few ASSQDRTAGTQY
TRBJ1-2 TRBV4-2 - ASSQEGAGYGYT